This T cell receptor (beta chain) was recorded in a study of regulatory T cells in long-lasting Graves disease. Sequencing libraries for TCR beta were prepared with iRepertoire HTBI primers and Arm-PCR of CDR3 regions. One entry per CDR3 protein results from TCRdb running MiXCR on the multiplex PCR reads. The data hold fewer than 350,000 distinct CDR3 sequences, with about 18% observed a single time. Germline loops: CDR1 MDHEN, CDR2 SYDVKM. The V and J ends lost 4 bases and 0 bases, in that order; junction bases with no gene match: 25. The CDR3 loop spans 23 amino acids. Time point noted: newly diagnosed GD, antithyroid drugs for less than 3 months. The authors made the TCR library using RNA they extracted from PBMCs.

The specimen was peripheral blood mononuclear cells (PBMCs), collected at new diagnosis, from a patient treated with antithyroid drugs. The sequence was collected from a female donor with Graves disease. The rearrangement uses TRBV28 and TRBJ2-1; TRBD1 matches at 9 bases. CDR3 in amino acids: CASSSTPWDRESAFWSSYNEQFF. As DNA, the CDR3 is TGTGCCAGCAGTTCAACCCCTTGGGACAGGGAATCAGCGTTCTGGAGCTCCTACAATGAGCAGTTCTTC.